The 20 T cell receptor beta chains presented below share a single source sample, sequenced in a study of T cell changes during pregnancy in multiple sclerosis. The assay was immunoSEQ multiplex PCR, and TCRdb's table has in-frame clones only and misses some. The sample has 26,000 or so clones; about nine tenths are singletons. The sequencing here drew on CD8+ T cells from peripheral blood mononuclear cells, taken in the second trimester of pregnancy. These TCRs come from a female donor with multiple sclerosis, enrolled in a pregnancy study.

The chain combines TRBV18 with TRBJ2-7; 12 bases line up with TRBD1. Germline-derived CDR1 and CDR2 are KGHSH and LQKENI. The CDR3 runs to 16 residues. Trimming cost V 2 bases and J 7 bases; bases outside gene matches: 9. CDR3 nucleotides: TGTGCCAGCTCACCATTGTCCGGGACAGGGGGCAATGAGCAGTACTTC. Translated: CASSPLSGTGGNEQYF.

The chain recombines TRBV7-8 with TRBJ2-2; TRBD1 agrees at 9 bases. V gave up 5 bases and J gave up 7 bases; unmatched junction bases: 11. Germline-derived CDR1 and CDR2 are SGHVS and FQNEAQ. The CDR3 runs 16 residues. The CDR3 is CASSAPAQGAGGELFF. The CDR3 bases are TGTGCCAGCAGCGCCCCCGCACAGGGGGCCGGCGGGGAGCTGTTTTTT.

This sequence joins TRBV9 and TRBJ2-1, with TRBD1 matching over 7 bases. This CDR3 is 15 amino acids long. Trimming at V came to 1 base and at J to 10 bases, leaving 11 bases not matched to a gene. The germline V gene has CDR1 SGDLS and CDR2 YYNGEE. This chain's CDR3 is CASSVSGAQTGEQFF. DNA for the CDR3: TGTGCCAGCAGCGTAAGTGGGGCGCAGACAGGGGAGCAGTTCTTC.

The chain carries TRBV15 and TRBJ2-2, with 7 bases identical to TRBD1. The V gene's germline CDR1 is LNHNV and CDR2 YYDKDF (reference sequence). Trimming cost V 0 bases and J 5 bases; bases outside gene matches: 6. The CDR3 contains 16 residues. The CDR3 sequence is CATSRDRSRGTGELFF. CDR3 DNA sequence: TGTGCCACCAGCAGAGATCGGTCCAGGGGGACCGGGGAGCTGTTTTTT.

The rearrangement uses TRBV11-2 and TRBJ1-1, with D tentatively TRBD1 (6 bases). Per germline, CDR1 SGHAT and CDR2 FQNNGV. V lost 5 bases and J lost 1, with 11 bases in between. The CDR3 spans 14 residues. As DNA, the CDR3 is TGTGCCAGCAGCACTAGGGGGAAGAACACTGAAGCTTTCTTT. The encoded protein is CASSTRGKNTEAFF.

This chain uses TRBV5-1 with TRBJ2-7; TRBD1 matches at 9 bases. The ends lost 4 bases at V and 1 base at J; junction bases unmatched: 6. CDR1 is SGHRS, CDR2 YFSETQ, per germline. CDR3 length equals 15 residues. The CDR3 region is CASSEEGQGSYEQYF. In nucleotides, the CDR3 is TGCGCCAGCAGCGAGGAGGGACAGGGATCCTACGAGCAGTACTTC.

The rearrangement links TRBV5-4 to TRBJ1-1; 9 positions agree with TRBD1. CDR3 length: 13 amino acids. Germline assignment: CDR1 SGHNT and CDR2 YYREEE (reference sequence). Trimming took 3 bases from V and 7 from J; bases not matched to a gene: 4. The CDR3 nucleotides read TGTGCCAGCAGCTGGGACAGGGAGGATGAAGCTTTCTTT. Its translation is CASSWDREDEAFF. Combining the CDR3 with reference TRBV5-4 and TRBJ1-1 gives the whole variable domain ETGVTQSPTHLIKTRGQQVTLRCSSQSGHNTVSWYQQALGQGPQFIFQYYREEENGRGNFPPRFSGLQFPNYSSELNVNALELDDSALYLCASSWDREDEAFFGQGTRLTVV.

DNA of the CDR3: TGTGCCAGTAGTCCGGATTGGGGAGGAACTGAAGCTTTCTTT. Its translation: CASSPDWGGTEAFF. The chain is built from TRBV19 and TRBJ1-1; D is uncertain. The CDR3 consists of 14 residues. The V gene's germline CDR1 is LNHDA and CDR2 SQIVND (reference sequence). Deletions cut 5 bases from V and 5 bases from J, with 15 bases between.

The chain couples TRBV28 to TRBJ2-7; unclear D gene. The CDR3 covers 18 residues. Germline CDR1 and CDR2: MDHEN and SYDVKM. With 5 bases removed from V and 0 bases from J, the gap between germline ends came to 23 bases. The CDR3 reads CASSPNPQQVWSSYEQYF. The CDR3 DNA sequence: TGTGCCAGCAGTCCCAACCCCCAACAAGTCTGGAGCTCCTACGAGCAGTACTTC.

The chain recombines TRBV9 with TRBJ2-1; weak D call: TRBD2 (6 bases). This CDR3 comprises 15 residues. V was clipped by 5 bases and J by 7 bases, with 19 bases between them. In germline, CDR1 is SGDLS, CDR2 YYNGEE. The CDR3 is CASRDGGLDSNEQFF. For the CDR3, the DNA is TGTGCCAGCAGGGATGGGGGACTCGACTCTAATGAGCAGTTCTTC.

The chain couples TRBV27 to TRBJ2-7; D is unresolved. Germline CDR1 MNHEY, CDR2 SMNVEV (reference sequence). The CDR3 consists of 15 residues. V lost 4 bases and J 9 bases, leaving 22 bases between the germline ends. The CDR3 spells CASSWAGPANPPQYF. CDR3 nucleotides: TGTGCCAGCAGTTGGGCTGGCCCCGCTAATCCTCCGCAGTACTTC.

The chain combines TRBV5-1 with TRBJ1-6; maybe TRBD1 (6 bases). Per the germline V gene, CDR1 is SGHRS and CDR2 is YFSETQ. V lost 2 bases to trimming and J lost 7 bases, with 16 bases between them. The CDR3 covers 16 residues. DNA for the CDR3: TGCGCCAGCAGCTTATGGGGGCTCCGGGACAATTCACCCCTCCACTTT. It encodes CASSLWGLRDNSPLHF.

The chain is built from TRBV7-8 and TRBJ2-3; the D is unclear. Germline V gene sequence: CDR1 SGHVS, CDR2 FQNEAQ. The V end lost 2 bases, the J end lost 1 base, and 10 bases lay between the germline ends. The CDR3 has 15 residues. This chain's CDR3 is CASSLLRYRTDTQYF. As DNA, the CDR3 is TGTGCCAGCAGCTTACTCAGGTACCGCACAGATACGCAGTATTTT.

Of note for this clone: This sample also contains other DNA sequences that code for the same CDR3. The chain is built from TRBV29-1 and TRBJ1-2; 10 bases line up with TRBD1. Germline CDR1 reads SQVTM; CDR2 reads ANQGSEA. Trimming removed 1 base from V and 5 bases from J; junction bases left unmatched: 1. This CDR3 comprises 13 residues. DNA for the CDR3: TGCAGCGTTGAAGGGACAGGGGGGTATGGCTACACCTTC. Protein sequence: CSVEGTGGYGYTF.

The chain combines TRBV13 with TRBJ1-2, with 8 bases fitting TRBD1. Germline V gene lookup returns CDR1 PRHDT and CDR2 FYEKMQ (reference sequence). The CDR3 totals 13 residues. V shed 8 bases, J shed 8 bases, and the junction held 10 bases outside the gene matches. The CDR3 DNA sequence: TGTGCCAGCGGAAGACAGGGGCCTTCGGGCTACACCTTC. Translating it yields CASGRQGPSGYTF.

In DNA form, the CDR3 reads TGTGCCAGCAGCGCGGGACTAGCGGGGGGGTTTGAGCAGTTCTTC. Its protein product is CASSAGLAGGFEQFF. The genes are TRBV5-4 and TRBJ2-1; TRBD2 agrees at 16 bases. The CDR3 extends over 15 amino acids. Germline V gene lookup returns CDR1 SGHNT and CDR2 YYREEE (reference sequence). Germline trimming cut 4 bases from V and 9 bases from J; bases unmatched to any gene: 4.

There are a few counts of this clone. CDR3 nucleotides: TGTGCCAGCAGTTACGTCAGTGGTGACACTGAAGCTTTCTTT. Translated, it gives CASSYVSGDTEAFF. This rearrangement joins TRBV6-5 to TRBJ1-1; D not certain. This CDR3 is 14 amino acids long. Germline values: CDR1 MNHEY, CDR2 SVGAGI. Trimming removed 2 bases at V and 3 bases at J, with 10 bases between.

In nucleotides, the CDR3 is TGTGCCAGCAGCTTGTGGGAGAGAGACACTGAAGCTTTCTTT. As protein: CASSLWERDTEAFF. The genes are TRBV5-4 and TRBJ1-1, with no clear D. Trimming left V 1 base short and J 3 bases short, with 10 bases between. This CDR3 is 14 amino acids long. The germline V gene encodes CDR1 SGHNT and CDR2 YYREEE (reference sequence).

This clone came up once. V is TRBV4-3 and J is TRBJ1-6, with 7 positions matching TRBD1. The J segment lost 6 bases and the V segment lost 3 bases, leaving 8 bases of the junction unmatched. The germline CDR1 and CDR2 sequences are LGHNA and YSLEER. The CDR3 sequence is 16 residues long. The CDR3 here is CASSQDGTESNSPLHF. In nucleotides, the CDR3 is TGCGCCAGCAGCCAGGACGGGACAGAAAGTAATTCACCCCTCCACTTT.

In DNA form, the CDR3 reads TGTGCCAGCAGTTCAGGGGATCCCAGCACAGATACGCAGTATTTT. Its protein is CASSSGDPSTDTQYF. V gene TRBV28 combines with J gene TRBJ2-3; D possibly corresponds to TRBD1 (6 bases). Germline CDR1 is MDHEN and CDR2 is SYDVKM. CDR3 size: 15 residues. The ends were cut back, 4 bases at V and 0 bases at J, with 11 bases in the middle.